This TCR beta chain was identified in a study of T-cell reconstitution after alpha-beta-depleted transplantation in children. Findings and caveats of the study: There were reportedly several hundred expanded graft clones from which alpha-beta T cells came about two months after transplant. There were some patients whose high TCRbeta diversity at day 60 came from surviving recipient T cells and thymic progenitors. Hyperexpanded clones declined; after one year, newly produced T cells mostly supplied diversity.

Preparation of the TCRbeta library was carried out with unique molecular identifiers. TCRdb ran MiXCR on the PCR reads and lists one entry per CDR3 protein. Of roughly 790,000 distinct CDR3 sequences detected, about 15% appear once; the ten largest clones hold around 5%. A word on this clonotype: Its specificity is not known.

CDR1 is MNHNS and CDR2 is SASEGT in the germline V gene. This CDR3 has 14 residues. V shed 6 bases and J shed 6 bases, with 16 bases lying between them. The chain links TRBV6-1 to TRBJ2-3; D is ambiguous. This sequence originates from a male patient aged 10 to 17 who had a stem cell transplant for acute lymphoblastic leukemia, so the T cells may come from the graft donor. The input for sequencing was PBMCs, mostly from graft donor cells, taken 360 days after TCRalphabeta/CD19-depleted stem cell transplant. The CDR3 protein is CASSSLDHTDTQYF. CDR3 DNA: TGTGCCAGCAGCTCCTTAGATCATACCGATACGCAGTATTTT.